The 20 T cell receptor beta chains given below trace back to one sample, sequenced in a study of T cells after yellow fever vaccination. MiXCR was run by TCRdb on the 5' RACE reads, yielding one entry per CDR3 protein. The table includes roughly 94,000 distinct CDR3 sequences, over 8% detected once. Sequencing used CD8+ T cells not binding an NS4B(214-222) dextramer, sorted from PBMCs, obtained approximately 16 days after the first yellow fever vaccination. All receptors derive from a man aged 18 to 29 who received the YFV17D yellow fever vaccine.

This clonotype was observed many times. The CDR3 is CASSCRDRGIYEQYV. The CDR3 region has the DNA TGCGCCAGCAGCTGTCGGGACAGGGGGATCTACGAGCAGTACGTC. The chain employs TRBV5-1 and TRBJ2-7; 11 nucleotides align to TRBD1. This CDR3 is 15 amino acids long. The germline CDR1 and CDR2 sequences are SGHRS and YFSETQ. V shed 3 bases, J shed 3 bases, and the junction held 5 bases outside the gene matches.

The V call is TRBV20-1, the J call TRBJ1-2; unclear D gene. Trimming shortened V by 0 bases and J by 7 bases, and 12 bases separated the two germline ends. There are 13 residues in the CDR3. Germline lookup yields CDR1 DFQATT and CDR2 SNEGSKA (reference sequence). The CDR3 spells CSARDREDRGYTF. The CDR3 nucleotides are TGCAGTGCTAGAGATCGGGAAGATCGTGGCTACACCTTC.

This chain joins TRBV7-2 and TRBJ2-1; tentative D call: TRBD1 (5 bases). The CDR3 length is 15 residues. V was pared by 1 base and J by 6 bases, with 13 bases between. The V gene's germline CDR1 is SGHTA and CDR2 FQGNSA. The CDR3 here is CASSLVPGPGNEQFF. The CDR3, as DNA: TGTGCCAGCAGCTTAGTCCCAGGGCCGGGCAATGAGCAGTTCTTC.

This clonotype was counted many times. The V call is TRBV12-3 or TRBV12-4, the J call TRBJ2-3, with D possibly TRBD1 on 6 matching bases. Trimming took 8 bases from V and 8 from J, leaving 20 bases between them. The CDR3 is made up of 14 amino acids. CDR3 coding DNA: TGTGCCAGCCATTTCTCGGTGGGACATAGTACGCAGTATTTT. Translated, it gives CASHFSVGHSTQYF.

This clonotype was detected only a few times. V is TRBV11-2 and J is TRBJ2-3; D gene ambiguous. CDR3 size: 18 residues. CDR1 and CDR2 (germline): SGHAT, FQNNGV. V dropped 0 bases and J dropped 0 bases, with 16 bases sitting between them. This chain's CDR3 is CASSLEWGTVSSTDTQYF. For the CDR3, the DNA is TGTGCCAGCAGCTTAGAATGGGGAACCGTATCTAGCACAGATACGCAGTATTTT.

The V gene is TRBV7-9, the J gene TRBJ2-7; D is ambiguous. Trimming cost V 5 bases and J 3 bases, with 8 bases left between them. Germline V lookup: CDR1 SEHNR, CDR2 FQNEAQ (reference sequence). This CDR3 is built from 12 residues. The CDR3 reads CASSDGSYEQYF. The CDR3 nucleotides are TGTGCCAGCAGCGACGGAAGCTACGAGCAGTACTTC.

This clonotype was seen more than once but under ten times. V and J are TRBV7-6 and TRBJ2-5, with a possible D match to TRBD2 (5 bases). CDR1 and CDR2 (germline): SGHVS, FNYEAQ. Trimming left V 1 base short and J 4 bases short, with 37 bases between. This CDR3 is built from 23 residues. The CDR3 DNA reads TGTGCCAGCAGCTTAGGTGTCGGAGGCACTTCGTCCACCTCACACCCCTTGGCAGAGACCCAGTACTTC. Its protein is CASSLGVGGTSSTSHPLAETQYF.

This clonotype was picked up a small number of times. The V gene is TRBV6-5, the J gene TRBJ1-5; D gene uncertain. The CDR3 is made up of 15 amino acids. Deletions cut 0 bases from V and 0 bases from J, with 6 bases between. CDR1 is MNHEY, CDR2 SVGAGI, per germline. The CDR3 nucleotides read TGTGCCAGCAGTTACTCGCGAGATAGCAATCAGCCCCAGCATTTT. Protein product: CASSYSRDSNQPQHF.

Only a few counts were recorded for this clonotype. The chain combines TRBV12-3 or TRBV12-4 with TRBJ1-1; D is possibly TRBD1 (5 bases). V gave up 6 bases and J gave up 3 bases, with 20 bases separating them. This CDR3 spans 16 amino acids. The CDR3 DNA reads TGTGCCAGCAGCACTTGGGGGGGGTCGGGGTACACTGAAGCTTTCTTT. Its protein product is CASSTWGGSGYTEAFF.

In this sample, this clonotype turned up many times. The DNA of the CDR3 is TGCAGCGCTCTAGAGAGGAACACAGATACGCAGTATTTT. This sequence encodes CSALERNTDTQYF. This rearrangement joins TRBV29-1 to TRBJ2-3, with D unresolved. V was trimmed by 7 bases and J by 2 bases, leaving 13 bases between them. This CDR3 is built from 13 residues. Per the germline V gene, CDR1 is SQVTM and CDR2 is ANQGSEA.

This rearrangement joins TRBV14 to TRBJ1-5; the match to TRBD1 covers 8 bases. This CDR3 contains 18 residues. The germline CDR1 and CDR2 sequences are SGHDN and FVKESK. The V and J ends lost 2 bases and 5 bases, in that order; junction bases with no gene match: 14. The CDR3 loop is CASSQNDGRTGLYQPQHF. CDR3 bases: TGTGCCAGCAGCCAAAATGATGGACGGACAGGGTTGTATCAGCCCCAGCATTTT.

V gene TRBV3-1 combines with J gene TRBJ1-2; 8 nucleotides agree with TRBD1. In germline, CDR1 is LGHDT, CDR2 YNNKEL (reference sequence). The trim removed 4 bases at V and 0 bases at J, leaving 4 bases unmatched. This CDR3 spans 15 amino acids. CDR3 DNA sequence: TGTGCCAGCAGCCTCTTGGGACAGGCTAACTATGGCTACACCTTC. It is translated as CASSLLGQANYGYTF.

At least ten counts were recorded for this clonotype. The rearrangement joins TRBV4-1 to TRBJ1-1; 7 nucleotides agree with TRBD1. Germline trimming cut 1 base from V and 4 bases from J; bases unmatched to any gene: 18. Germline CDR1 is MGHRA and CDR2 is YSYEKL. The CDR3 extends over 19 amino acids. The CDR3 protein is CASSQVLVGFRGPGTEAFF. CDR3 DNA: TGCGCCAGCAGCCAAGTGTTAGTGGGGTTTAGGGGGCCAGGCACTGAAGCTTTCTTT.

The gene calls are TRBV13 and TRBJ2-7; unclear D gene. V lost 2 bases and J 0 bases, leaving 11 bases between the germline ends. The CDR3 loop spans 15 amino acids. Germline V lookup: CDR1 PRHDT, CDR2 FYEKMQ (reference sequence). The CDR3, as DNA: TGTGCCAGCAGCTTAAGGACCGCGAGCTCCTACGAGCAGTACTTC. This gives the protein CASSLRTASSYEQYF. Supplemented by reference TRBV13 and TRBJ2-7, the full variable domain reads AAGVIQSPRHLIKEKRETATLKCYPIPRHDTVYWYQQGPGQDPQFLISFYEKMQSDKGSIPDRFSAQQFSDYHSELNMSSLELGDSALYFCASSLRTASSYEQYFGPGTRLTVT.

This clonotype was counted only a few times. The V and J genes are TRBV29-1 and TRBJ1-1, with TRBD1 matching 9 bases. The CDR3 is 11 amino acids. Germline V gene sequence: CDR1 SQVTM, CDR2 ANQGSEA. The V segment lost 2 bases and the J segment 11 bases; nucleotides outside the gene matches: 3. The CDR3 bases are TGCAGCGTTGAATGGGGGACAGGGGCTTTCTTT. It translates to CSVEWGTGAFF.

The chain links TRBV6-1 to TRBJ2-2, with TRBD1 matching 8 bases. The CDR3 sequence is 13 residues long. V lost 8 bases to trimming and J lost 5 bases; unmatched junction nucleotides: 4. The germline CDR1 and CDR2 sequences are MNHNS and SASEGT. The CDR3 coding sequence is TGTGCCAGCGACAGGGGCGGGACCGGGGAGCTGTTTTTT. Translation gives CASDRGGTGELFF.

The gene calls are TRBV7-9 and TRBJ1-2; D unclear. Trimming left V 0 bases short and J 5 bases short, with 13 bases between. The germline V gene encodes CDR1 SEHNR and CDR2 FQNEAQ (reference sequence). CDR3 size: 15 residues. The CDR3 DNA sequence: TGTGCCAGCAGCTTAGCAGGGCCCCTCGGTTATGGCTACACCTTC. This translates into CASSLAGPLGYGYTF.

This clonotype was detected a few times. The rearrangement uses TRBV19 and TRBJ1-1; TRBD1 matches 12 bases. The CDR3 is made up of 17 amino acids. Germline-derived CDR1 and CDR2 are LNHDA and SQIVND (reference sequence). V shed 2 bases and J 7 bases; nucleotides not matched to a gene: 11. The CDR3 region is CASSIRGRDRGLNEAFF. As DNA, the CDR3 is TGTGCCAGTAGTATAAGGGGTCGGGACAGGGGGCTCAATGAAGCTTTCTTT.

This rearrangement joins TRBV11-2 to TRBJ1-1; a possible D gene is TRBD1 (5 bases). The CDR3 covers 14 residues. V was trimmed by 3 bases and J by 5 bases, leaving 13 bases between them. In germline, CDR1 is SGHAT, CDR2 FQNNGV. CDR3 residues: CASSLRGMGTEAFF. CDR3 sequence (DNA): TGTGCCAGCAGCTTGAGGGGTATGGGGACTGAAGCTTTCTTT.

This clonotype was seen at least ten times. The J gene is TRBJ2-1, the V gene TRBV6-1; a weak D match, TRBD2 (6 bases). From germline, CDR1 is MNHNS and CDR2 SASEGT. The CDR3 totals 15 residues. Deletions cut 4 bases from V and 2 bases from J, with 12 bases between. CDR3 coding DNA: TGTGCCAGCAGTGCTACCGGGACTCCCTACAATGAGCAGTTCTTC. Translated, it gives CASSATGTPYNEQFF.